This T cell receptor beta chain was obtained from a study of cytomegalovirus exposure and HLA in healthy donors. Study results and caveats: Highly shared variants forming one cluster were likely a sequencing artifact. In presence/absence analyses, roughly uniform sequencing depth across donors was assumed. A few chains linked to CMV were shown in vitro to be specific for CMV antigens.

Researchers ran the PCR with 60 Vbeta and 13 Jbeta primers. Produced via immunoSEQ multiplex PCR; TCRdb's table is partial and in-frame only. The table includes roughly 150,000 clones, around 80% detected once. The CDR3 has 15 residues. Germline V gene sequence: CDR1 MNHEY, CDR2 SMNVEV (reference sequence). The V segment lost 8 bases and the J segment 4 bases; nucleotides outside the gene matches: 9. Remarks on this clone: Its antigen is currently unknown.

V and J are TRBV27 and TRBJ2-1, with 9 nucleotides matching TRBD2. Sequenced material: PBMCs. This TCR came from a male donor in good health and CMV-seropositive. CDR3: CASSRGGRDYNEQFF. The CDR3 bases are TGTGCCAGCTCTCGGGGCGGGAGGGATTACAATGAGCAGTTCTTC.